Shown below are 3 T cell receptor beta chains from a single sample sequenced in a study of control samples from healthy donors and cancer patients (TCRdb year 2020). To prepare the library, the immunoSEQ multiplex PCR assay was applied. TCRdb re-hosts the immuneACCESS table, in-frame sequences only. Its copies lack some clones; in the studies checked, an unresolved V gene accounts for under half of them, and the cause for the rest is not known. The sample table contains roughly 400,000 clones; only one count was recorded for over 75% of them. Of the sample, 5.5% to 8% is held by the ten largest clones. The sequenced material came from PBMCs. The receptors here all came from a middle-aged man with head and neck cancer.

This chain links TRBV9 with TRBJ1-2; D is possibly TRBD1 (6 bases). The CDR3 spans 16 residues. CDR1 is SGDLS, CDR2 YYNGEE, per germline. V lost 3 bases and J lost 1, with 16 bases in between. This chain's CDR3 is CASSETRDTFNYGYTF. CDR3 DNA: TGTGCCAGCAGCGAAACCCGGGACACCTTTAACTATGGCTACACCTTC.

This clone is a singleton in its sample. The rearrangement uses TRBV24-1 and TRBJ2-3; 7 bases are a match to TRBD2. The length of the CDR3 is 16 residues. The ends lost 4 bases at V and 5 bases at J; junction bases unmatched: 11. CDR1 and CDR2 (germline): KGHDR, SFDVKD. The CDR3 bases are TGTGCCACCAGTGACCAACAGCGGGGTTTTGGAGATACGCAGTATTTT. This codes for CATSDQQRGFGDTQYF.

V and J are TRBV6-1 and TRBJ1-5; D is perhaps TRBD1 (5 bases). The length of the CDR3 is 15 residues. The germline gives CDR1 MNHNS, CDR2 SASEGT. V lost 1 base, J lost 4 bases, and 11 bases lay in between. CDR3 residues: CASSEGGAGNQPQHF. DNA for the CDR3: TGTGCCAGCAGTGAAGGGGGCGCGGGTAATCAGCCCCAGCATTTT.